This is a list of T cell receptor beta chains from one sample in a study of T cell changes during pregnancy in multiple sclerosis. Sequencing was performed with immunoSEQ multiplex PCR; in TCRdb, only in-frame clones are kept and a portion is missing. This table holds tens of thousands of clones, just under 95% found once. Sequences were derived from CD4+ T cells from peripheral blood mononuclear cells, sampled in the third trimester of pregnancy. The receptors stem from a female donor with multiple sclerosis, enrolled in a pregnancy study. Each CDR3 is given with its conserved first and last residue.

cdr3_aa,v_call,j_call
CASSLTGNSGNTIYF,TRBV9,TRBJ1-3
CASSPRQGMGQPQHF,TRBV18,TRBJ1-5
CASSQGNTIYF,TRBV11-2,TRBJ1-3
CASSRIAGVNREQYF,TRBV7-9,TRBJ2-7
CASSLPTGGNQPQHF,TRBV28,TRBJ1-5
CASSFGSNQPQHF,TRBV28,TRBJ1-5
CASSLRAGGPYEQYF,TRBV27,TRBJ2-7
CASSLQAGGKETQYF,TRBV11-3,TRBJ2-5
CASRLAGGGIPEQYF,TRBV6-6,TRBJ2-7
CASSPTTGRTNEKLFF,TRBV5-5,TRBJ1-4
CASSLAGTGLYEQYF,TRBV28,TRBJ2-7
CASSLGQATGELFF,TRBV7-2,TRBJ2-2
CASSETGTGIGYTF,TRBV25-1,TRBJ1-2
CASSSGETQYF,TRBV5-6,TRBJ2-5
CASSERQNYGYTF,TRBV2,TRBJ1-2